This record concerns one TCR beta chain sequence. Germline V gene data show CDR1 as KGHSH and CDR2 as LQKENI. V dropped 6 bases and J dropped 0 bases, with 11 bases sitting between them. The CDR3 sequence is 14 residues long. The data originate from a study of blood T cells in healthy people across ages. With a J-beta primer mix and a sample-barcoded 5' primer, a second PCR ran about 7 to 12 cycles. Unique molecular identifiers of 12 random nucleotides labeled each cDNA. From the 5' RACE reads, TCRdb called clonotypes with MiXCR, one entry per CDR3 protein. The data hold about 1.8 million distinct CDR3 sequences, with about 50% observed a single time.

V and J are TRBV18 and TRBJ1-2; D unresolved. Sample: blood. This sequence originates from a woman between 40 and 55 years old in good health. The chain's CDR3 is CASSLPTPNYGYTF. For the CDR3, the DNA is TGTGCCAGCTCGCTCCCCACGCCTAACTATGGCTACACCTTC.